These 9 T cell receptor beta chains were all obtained from the same sample, sequenced in a study of blood T cells in healthy people across ages. A sample-barcoded 5' primer and a J-beta primer mix were used in a second PCR of about 7 to 11 cycles. In TCRdb, the 5' RACE reads were re-called with MiXCR into one record per CDR3 protein. The data contain about 970,000 distinct CDR3 sequences, roughly half of them singletons. Sequencing was carried out using blood. These TCRs come from a woman aged 55-70 years in good health.

The gene calls are TRBV7-9 and TRBJ2-7, with D perhaps matching TRBD2 (5 bases). The ends were cut back, 1 base at V and 3 bases at J, with 16 bases in the middle. CDR1 is SEHNR, CDR2 FQNEAQ, per germline (reference sequence). The CDR3 has 16 amino acids. The CDR3: CASSLEETGSHYEQYF. CDR3 DNA: TGTGCCAGCAGCTTAGAGGAAACGGGGTCTCACTACGAGCAGTACTTC.

This clonotype showed up just a few times. This chain links TRBV20-1 with TRBJ2-7; D gene ambiguous. V gave up 6 bases and J gave up 3 bases, with 9 bases separating them. The CDR3 length is 11 residues. Germline lookup yields CDR1 DFQATT and CDR2 SNEGSKA (reference sequence). CDR3 protein: CSARWGYEQYF. Here the CDR3 DNA reads TGCAGTGCGAGATGGGGCTACGAGCAGTACTTC.

About this clonotype: This could be a read error, since a much larger clone is one nucleotide away. V and J are TRBV20-1 and TRBJ2-7, with 8 positions matching TRBD1. Trimming cost V 6 bases and J 4 bases; bases outside gene matches: 35. The germline V gene has CDR1 DFQATT and CDR2 SNEGSKA (reference sequence). This CDR3 spans 22 amino acids. The CDR3 region has the DNA TGCAGTGCAACGGACCAGCTGTACAAAGCTGTAACAGTGTGGGGACAGGCATACGAGCAGTACTTC. Translated, it gives CSATDQLYKAVTVWGQAYEQYF.

The V call is TRBV6-5, the J call TRBJ2-1, with a possible D match to TRBD2 (7 bases). Germline V CDR1 and CDR2: MNHEY, SVGAGI. CDR3 length equals 15 residues. Trimming stripped 6 bases from V and 2 bases from J, with 14 bases between. The CDR3 is CASSDRGGAYNEQFF. The CDR3 DNA is TGTGCCAGCAGCGATCGAGGGGGGGCCTACAATGAGCAGTTCTTC.

This chain uses TRBV4-2 with TRBJ2-7, with D perhaps matching TRBD2 (5 bases). Germline V gene lookup returns CDR1 LGHNA and CDR2 YNFKEQ. This CDR3 is built from 15 residues. V was shortened by 6 bases and J by 0 bases, with 15 bases between the two germline ends. The CDR3 spells CASSRVGESSYEQYF. CDR3 nucleotides: TGTGCCAGCAGTCGCGTCGGGGAGTCCTCCTACGAGCAGTACTTC.

The CDR3 is CATSGAVYNIGTNEQFF. As DNA, the CDR3 is TGTGCCACCAGCGGAGCCGTCTATAACATTGGGACCAATGAGCAGTTCTTC. This sequence joins TRBV15 and TRBJ2-1; D may correspond to TRBD1 or TRBD2 (5 bases each). V was pared by 5 bases and J by 6 bases, with 23 bases between. The CDR3 consists of 17 residues. Per the germline V gene, CDR1 is LNHNV and CDR2 is YYDKDF (reference sequence).

This rearrangement joins TRBV12-3 or TRBV12-4 to TRBJ2-7, with D maybe TRBD1 (6 bases). The J call may be wrong; the DNA end is better matched by TRBJ2-1. There are 12 residues in the CDR3. The CDR3 spells CASNDLEGGQFF. CDR3 nucleotides: TGTGCCAGCAACGACTTAGAAGGGGGGCAGTTCTTC.

This chain connects TRBV15 to TRBJ2-7; 9 nucleotides line up with TRBD1. Germline V gene sequence: CDR1 LNHNV, CDR2 YYDKDF (reference sequence). The J segment lost 5 bases and the V segment lost 4 bases, leaving 12 bases of the junction unmatched. This CDR3 comprises 16 residues. CDR3 DNA sequence: TGTGCCACCAGCATTCACTCCCGGGACAGGGACCACGAGCAGTACTTC. Amino acids: CATSIHSRDRDHEQYF.

The rearrangement links TRBV11-2 to TRBJ2-3; 12 positions match TRBD2. The CDR3 totals 18 residues. V lost 4 bases and J lost 4; bases outside the gene matches: 12. Per the germline V gene, CDR1 is SGHAT and CDR2 is FQNNGV. CDR3 in amino acids: CASSSRLAGALLADTQYF. CDR3 nucleotides: TGTGCCAGCAGCTCCCGACTAGCGGGGGCCCTTCTGGCAGATACGCAGTATTTT.